The T cell receptor beta chain under discussion was sequenced for a study of blood T cell repertoires in COVID-19. The CDR3 covers 14 residues. CDR1 is MNHNS and CDR2 is SASEGT in the germline V gene. Note on this clone: One end of the junction is discordant with germline, which a read error may explain.

As handled by the study authors: Estimates of nucleated cell counts were drawn from the amplification of reference gene primers. Libraries were prepared by immunoSEQ multiplex PCR; TCRdb keeps only in-frame clonotypes and omits some of them. V and J calls plus clone size are reproduced from that table; the DNA served to infer D and trimming. Of 52,000 or so clones in the sample, 80% to 90% were seen once. Sequenced: peripheral blood. V and J are TRBV6-1 and TRBJ2-7; D perhaps matches TRBD2 (5 bases). This sequence originates from a woman aged 70-85 years with active COVID-19. CDR3: CASSEASGGDEQYF. DNA for the CDR3: TGTGCCAGCAGCGAAGCCAGCGGAGGCGACGAGCAGTACTTC.